The T cell receptor (beta chain) under discussion was sequenced for a study of blood T cells in healthy people across ages. Combining a sample-barcoded 5' primer with a J-beta primer mix, a second PCR ran for roughly 7 to 12 cycles. Each CDR3 protein is one row after TCRdb ran MiXCR on the 5' RACE reads. Of around 1,000,000 distinct CDR3 sequences listed, around 25% are singletons. The table lists this clonotype with a few counts. Sequence at one end of the junction differs from germline and may be a read error. Another study also made use of these data, one on T cells of mothers and their children.

The specimen was blood. This sequence was found in a girl aged 2 to 10 in good health.

CDR3 protein: CASSLILGTMNTEAFF. DNA for the CDR3: TGTGCCAGCAGCTTGATTCTCGGGACCATGAACACTGAAGCTTTCTTT. V is TRBV5-1 and J is TRBJ1-1, with a possible D match to TRBD1 (5 bases). CDR1 is SGHRS, CDR2 YFSETQ, per germline. The CDR3 length is 16 residues.